The rows below give T cell receptor beta chains drawn from one sample of a study of T cell responses to AZD1222 COVID-19 vaccine. Using immunoSEQ multiplex PCR, the repertoire was profiled, and TCRdb retains in-frame clones only, with some absent. The sample records about 140,000 clones, over 85% being singletons. Specimen: peripheral blood, collected on day 0 of AZD1222 vaccination. All receptors derive from an adult in good health. CDR3s include the opening cysteine and the closing phenylalanine or tryptophan. A D gene is named only where the DNA matches it firmly.

v_gene	j_gene	len	d_gene	CDR3nt	CDR3aa
TRBV4-2	TRBJ2-1	14	.	TGTGCCAGCAGCCAACCGGGACCGAACAATGAGCAGTTCTTC	CASSQPGPNNEQFF
TRBV15	TRBJ1-1	12	.	TGTGCCACCAGCGTGAGGTTTACTGAAGCTTTCTTT	CATSVRFTEAFF
TRBV11-2	TRBJ2-3	16	TRBD2	TGTGCCAGCAGCTCAAACCTAGCGGGAAGTGGAGATACGCAGTATTTT	CASSSNLAGSGDTQYF
TRBV5-1	TRBJ2-2	12	.	TGCGCCAGCAGCGGGCTCACCGGGGAGCTGTTTTTT	CASSGLTGELFF
TRBV18	TRBJ2-3	14	TRBD2	TGTGCCAGCTCACCATCGGGAGGGGGAGATACGCAGTATTTT	CASSPSGGGDTQYF
TRBV19	TRBJ1-3	13	.	TGTGCCAGCGGACAATCCTCTGGAAACACCATATATTTT	CASGQSSGNTIYF
TRBV12-3/TRBV12-4	TRBJ1-5	12	.	TGTGCCAGCAGCAATAGCAATCAGCCCCAGCATTTT	CASSNSNQPQHF
TRBV6-2/TRBV6-3	TRBJ2-1	19	TRBD2	TGTGCCAGCAGTTACCCGGCTAGCGGGAGGTCAATGGGATGGAATGAGCAGTTCTTC	CASSYPASGRSMGWNEQFF
TRBV19	TRBJ2-2	13	.	TGTGCCAGTAGTATCAAGGAGTCCGGGGAGCTGTTTTTT	CASSIKESGELFF
TRBV12-3/TRBV12-4	TRBJ2-1	13	.	TGTGCCAGCAGTTCAAACAGGGCGGATGAGCAGTTCTTC	CASSSNRADEQFF
TRBV28	TRBJ1-1	15	TRBD1	TGTGCCAGCAGCCCGATAAACAGGGGTGGCACTGAAGCTTTCTTT	CASSPINRGGTEAFF
TRBV6-1	TRBJ1-2	15	TRBD1	TGTGCCAGCAGTGAACGAGGGACAGGCGTCTATGGCTACACCTTC	CASSERGTGVYGYTF
TRBV7-8	TRBJ1-1	12	.	TGTGCCAGCAGCCCCCCCAGCACTGAAGCTTTCTTT	CASSPPSTEAFF
TRBV5-1	TRBJ2-5	14	TRBD1	TGCGCCAGCAGCTTGTCTCCAGGGGGAGAGACCCAGTACTTC	CASSLSPGGETQYF
TRBV6-2/TRBV6-3	TRBJ1-1	16	.	TGTGCCAGCAGCCAAATGAGGACGGATGTCAACACTGAAGCTTTCTTT	CASSQMRTDVNTEAFF
TRBV3-1/TRBV3-2	TRBJ1-3	16	.	TGTGCCAGCAGCCAAGATAGAGGACGGCTGGGAAACACCATATATTTT	CASSQDRGRLGNTIYF
TRBV4-1	TRBJ2-1	14	.	TGCGCCAGCAGCCAAAACGCCAACTACAATGAGCAGTTCTTC	CASSQNANYNEQFF
TRBV11-2	TRBJ1-5	14	.	TGTGCCAGCAGCTTAGACCTCCTAAATCAGCCCCAGCATTTT	CASSLDLLNQPQHF
TRBV6-5	TRBJ2-2	16	.	TGTGCCAGCAGTTACGCCCGACAGGTTAAGGGCGGGGAGCTGTTTTTT	CASSYARQVKGGELFF
TRBV10-1	TRBJ1-3	16	.	TGCGCCAGCAGTGAGTCGGTCGACGTCTCTGGAAACACCATATATTTT	CASSESVDVSGNTIYF
TRBV4-1	TRBJ1-1	13	.	TGCGCCAGCAGCCAAAGGGAGTCCACTGAAGCTTTCTTT	CASSQRESTEAFF
TRBV5-1	TRBJ2-1	15	TRBD1	TGCGCCAGCAGCCTGACAGGGAGCTCCTACAATGAGCAGTTCTTC	CASSLTGSSYNEQFF
TRBV6-6	TRBJ1-6	13	.	TGTGCCAGCAGTTACTCTACTAATTCACCCCTCCACTTT	CASSYSTNSPLHF
TRBV27	TRBJ1-6	15	TRBD1	TGTGCCAGCAGTCCCGACAGGGGCAGCGATTCACCCCTCCACTTT	CASSPDRGSDSPLHF
TRBV30	TRBJ2-5	13	.	TGTGCCTGGAGTAGATCATTTCAAGAGACCCAGTACTTC	CAWSRSFQETQYF
TRBV3-1/TRBV3-2	TRBJ2-7	14	TRBD2	TGTGCCAGCAGCCAAGTAATGAGCGGGGGACGAGAGTACTTC	CASSQVMSGGREYF
TRBV7-6	TRBJ1-5	15	.	TGTGCCAGCAGCTTAGCGATGGGGGGGGATCAGCCCCAGCATTTT	CASSLAMGGDQPQHF